The 13 T cell receptor beta chains below all came from one sample that was sequenced in a study of lymphopenia after photon versus proton radiotherapy. Clones were read by immunoSEQ multiplex PCR, and TCRdb kept only the in-frame ones, dropping some. The repertoire holds 35,000 to 45,000 clones, with around four fifths as singletons. Sequenced here: peripheral blood, sampled from a patient treated with proton-based radiotherapy. The receptors originated from a woman in her 70s with pancreatic cancer.

The J gene is TRBJ1-4, the V gene TRBV9; 7 bases match TRBD1. Trimming cost V 4 bases and J 6 bases; bases outside gene matches: 6. The CDR3 totals 14 residues. The germline CDR1 and CDR2 sequences are SGDLS and YYNGEE. CDR3 residues: CASSPPGQHEKLFF. In DNA form, the CDR3 reads TGTGCCAGCAGCCCCCCGGGACAGCATGAAAAACTGTTTTTT.

Only a few counts were recorded for this clone. Written as DNA, the CDR3 is TGTGTGCCATTCAAAGGGGAACCCTCTGGAAACACCATATATTTT. It codes for CVPFKGEPSGNTIYF. The chain recombines TRBV19 with TRBJ1-3, with a tentative D call TRBD1 (5 bases). This CDR3 contains 15 residues. Per germline, CDR1 LNHDA and CDR2 SQIVND (reference sequence).

This rearrangement joins TRBV28 to TRBJ1-1; no clear D. Germline V gene data show CDR1 as MDHEN and CDR2 as SYDVKM. The CDR3 length is 12 residues. The ends were cut back, 3 bases at V and 2 bases at J, with 4 bases in the middle. The DNA for the CDR3 is TGTGCCAGCAGTTTGATTAACACTGAAGCTTTCTTT. Translating gives CASSLINTEAFF.

Only a few counts were recorded for this clone. The gene calls are TRBV5-5 and TRBJ2-3; D possibly corresponds to TRBD1 (6 bases). The V and J ends lost 1 base and 0 bases respectively, with 15 bases between them. CDR3 size: 17 residues. CDR1 SGHKS and CDR2 YYEKEE come from the germline V gene (reference sequence). The CDR3 DNA reads TGTGCCAGCAGCTTGAGAGGGGGTGTCTCTAGCACAGATACGCAGTATTTT. Its protein is CASSLRGGVSSTDTQYF. Complete variable domain (other parts from reference TRBV5-5 and TRBJ2-3): DAGVTQSPTHLIKTRGQQVTLRCSPISGHKSVSWYQQVLGQGPQFIFQYYEKEERGRGNFPDRFSARQFPNYSSELNVNALLLGDSALYLCASSLRGGVSSTDTQYFGPGTRLTVL.

This chain uses TRBV5-6 with TRBJ1-1, with D possibly being TRBD1 (5 bases). CDR3 length equals 16 residues. The V end lost 3 bases, the J end lost 1 base, and 16 bases lay between the germline ends. Germline lookup yields CDR1 SGHDT and CDR2 YYEEEE. CDR3 DNA: TGTGCCAGCAGCTGGACCCGGGGGGGGACGAACACTGAAGCTTTCTTT. Translation gives CASSWTRGGTNTEAFF.

This chain joins TRBV28 and TRBJ2-2; D is possibly TRBD1 (7 bases). Trimming pared 3 bases from V and 4 bases from J, leaving 15 bases between. This CDR3 has 16 amino acids. Germline CDR1 MDHEN, CDR2 SYDVKM. CDR3 bases: TGTGCCAGCAGTTTTGGGGGGACAGACGGCACCGGGGAGCTGTTTTTT. Its protein product is CASSFGGTDGTGELFF.

This chain uses TRBV6-6 with TRBJ2-5, with D possibly TRBD1 on 6 matching bases. This CDR3 spans 14 amino acids. Between the trimmed V and J ends, which lost 5 bases and 2 bases, there was a span of 12 bases. Germline V lookup: CDR1 MNHNY, CDR2 SVGAGI (reference sequence). Here the CDR3 DNA reads TGTGCCAGCAGTCCTACAGGGAATCAAGAGACCCAGTACTTC. Its translation: CASSPTGNQETQYF.

This clone was counted only a few times. This chain links TRBV18 with TRBJ1-2; D not certain. Germline V gene sequence: CDR1 KGHSH, CDR2 LQKENI. The CDR3 is 13 residues long. V gave up 3 bases and J gave up 2 bases, with 7 bases separating them. This CDR3 reads CASSPVENYGYTF. CDR3 in DNA: TGTGCCAGCTCACCGGTGGAGAACTATGGCTACACCTTC. Full variable domain (missing parts from reference TRBV18 and TRBJ1-2): NAGVMQNPRHLVRRRGQEARLRCSPMKGHSHVYWYRQLPEEGLKFMVYLQKENIIDESGMPKERFSAEFPKEGPSILRIQQVVRGDSAAYFCASSPVENYGYTFGSGTRLTVV.

The chain joins TRBV25-1 to TRBJ2-1, with no clear D. V gave up 4 bases and J gave up 6 bases, with 13 bases separating them. The germline V gene encodes CDR1 MGHDK and CDR2 SYGVNS. The CDR3 covers 14 residues. In nucleotides, the CDR3 is TGTGCCAGCAGTGGGTCGGTAGTCCGCAATGAGCAGTTCTTC. This translates into CASSGSVVRNEQFF.

The CDR3 coding sequence is TGCGCCAGCAGCCAAGACCGCGGGGGGAACTATGGCTACACCTTC. It encodes CASSQDRGGNYGYTF. The chain links TRBV4-1 to TRBJ1-2; maybe TRBD1 (5 bases). This CDR3 contains 15 residues. In germline, CDR1 is MGHRA, CDR2 YSYEKL. The ends were cut back, 0 bases at V and 2 bases at J, with 10 bases in the middle.

V gene TRBV4-3 combines with J gene TRBJ2-5; 9 nucleotides line up with TRBD2. The end of the DNA is better explained by TRBJ2-7, so the J call may be wrong. The CDR3 extends over 17 amino acids. CDR1 LGHNA and CDR2 YSLEER come from the germline V gene. As DNA, the CDR3 is TGCGCCAGCAGCCAGGGGGCTACTAGCGGGCAATCCTACGAGCAGTACTTC. It is translated as CASSQGATSGQSYEQYF.

This clone occurred once. The chain has TRBV18 and TRBJ1-6, with 8 bases matching TRBD1. The germline V gene has CDR1 KGHSH and CDR2 LQKENI. Trimming removed 6 bases from V and 9 bases from J; junction bases left unmatched: 16. CDR3 length: 17 residues. Here the CDR3 DNA reads TGTGCCAGCTCGCCTCAGGGGACGGGGACAGGCCTTTCACCCCTCCACTTT. Residues: CASSPQGTGTGLSPLHF.

A few counts support this clone. V gene TRBV6-5 combines with J gene TRBJ1-1; a weak D match, TRBD1 (5 bases). Trimming stripped 0 bases from V and 5 bases from J, with 13 bases between. Germline assignment: CDR1 MNHEY and CDR2 SVGAGI. The length of the CDR3 is 15 residues. The CDR3 DNA follows: TGTGCCAGCAGTTACTCGGTTTCAGGGTCTACTGAAGCTTTCTTT. Residues: CASSYSVSGSTEAFF.